These T cell receptor beta chains were read from a single sample in a study of Graves' ophthalmopathy and Graves' hyperthyroidism. TCRdb fed the multiplex PCR reads into MiXCR, producing one record per CDR3 protein. The table has 220,000 or so distinct CDR3 sequences, 20% to 25% seen once; the top ten hold around 40%. The sample taken for sequencing was peripheral blood. These receptors were taken from a woman between 45 and 60 years old with Graves' ophthalmopathy. The CDR3 runs from the conserved cysteine through the conserved F or W. The D gene is left open where the match is weak. Clone size is shown for a subset of rows, as once, few, many or a class of expanded clone.

j_call v_call d_call clone_size cdr3_aa cdr3_nt
TRBJ1-5 TRBV19 TRBD1 few CASSSHRQGVNQPQHF TGTGCCAGTAGTTCTCACCGACAGGGGGTCAATCAGCCCCAGCATTTT
TRBJ2-5 TRBV7-2 TRBD1 few CASSFTPGQGETQYF TGTGCCAGCAGCTTCACTCCGGGACAGGGGGAGACTCAGTACTTC
TRBJ2-7 TRBV6-1 NA many CASSEAPGRYEQYF TGTGCCAGCAGTGAAGCGCCCGGACGCTACGAGCAGTACTTC
TRBJ2-4 TRBV6-2/TRBV6-3 NA many CASSPGGRAKNIQYF TGTGCCAGCAGTCCCGGGGGGCGGGCCAAAAACATTCAGTACTTC
TRBJ2-7 TRBV4-1 TRBD1 many CASSEVPGQGHEQYF TGCGCCAGCAGCGAAGTCCCGGGACAGGGGCACGAGCAGTACTTC
TRBJ1-1 TRBV10-3 NA many CATTAGDTEAFF TGTGCCACCACGGCGGGGGACACTGAAGCTTTCTTT
TRBJ2-4 TRBV6-1 TRBD1 few CASGDRGGKNIQYF TGTGCCAGCGGGGACAGGGGGGGAAAAAACATTCAGTACTTC
TRBJ2-4 TRBV11-2 TRBD2 NA CASSLNSGRWGSKNIQYF TGTGCCAGCAGCTTGAATAGCGGGAGATGGGGGTCCAAAAACATTCAGTACTTC
TRBJ2-4 TRBV7-9 NA many CASSFWFADKDKNIQYF TGTGCCAGCAGCTTCTGGTTTGCGGACAAGGACAAAAACATTCAGTACTTC
TRBJ1-2 TRBV29-1 NA NA CSVEILRQNYNYGYTF TGCAGCGTTGAGATTCTCCGACAGAATTATAACTATGGCTACACCTTC
TRBJ1-5 TRBV5-1 NA NA CASSPTPQGSQPQHF TGCGCCAGCAGCCCTACCCCACAGGGATCCCAGCCCCAGCATTTT
TRBJ2-2 TRBV6-1 NA many CASRPRPNTGELFF TGTGCCAGCAGACCCCGACCGAACACCGGGGAGCTGTTTTTT
TRBJ1-6 TRBV6-1 NA NA CASSDLQGMNSPLHF TGTGCCAGCAGTGACCTCCAGGGAATGAATTCACCCCTCCACTTT
TRBJ2-5 TRBV12-3/TRBV12-4 NA many CASSLSTGSRYQETQYF TGTGCCAGCAGTCTCTCGACAGGTTCCAGGTACCAAGAGACCCAGTACTTC
TRBJ2-4 TRBV18 NA few CASSIEAGTLNIQYF TGTGCCAGCTCAATTGAGGCGGGGACCTTAAACATTCAGTACTTC
TRBJ2-7 TRBV19 NA many CASSGFHSYEQYF TGTGCCAGTAGCGGGTTTCACTCCTACGAGCAGTACTTC
TRBJ2-5 TRBV11-2 TRBD2 NA CASSLTSGSFETQYF TGTGCCAGCAGCTTAACTAGCGGGAGTTTCGAGACCCAGTACTTC
TRBJ1-1 TRBV28 NA many CASISSGGFILEAFF TGTGCCAGCATCTCCTCCGGAGGGTTTATCCTTGAAGCTTTCTTT
TRBJ2-3 TRBV6-2/TRBV6-3 NA many CASSQGTTQYF TGTGCCAGCAGCCAGGGCACTACGCAGTATTTT
TRBJ2-4 TRBV7-8 NA many CASSLRAATNRYF TGTGCCAGCAGCCTACGTGCGGCGACTAACCGGTACTTC
TRBJ2-2 TRBV12-3/TRBV12-4 TRBD2 few CASSWAGGRNTGELFF TGTGCCAGCAGTTGGGCGGGCGGGAGGAACACCGGGGAGCTGTTTTTT
TRBJ2-5 TRBV18 TRBD1 NA CASSPLGQGETQYF TGTGCCAGCTCACCCTTGGGACAGGGGGAAACCCAGTACTTC
TRBJ1-1 TRBV7-8 NA many CASSWTGFMNTEAFF TGTGCCAGCAGCTGGACGGGTTTTATGAACACTGAAGCTTTCTTT
TRBJ1-1 TRBV6-2/TRBV6-3 TRBD1 many CASSYPTGAYSEAFF TGTGCCAGCAGTTACCCGACAGGGGCCTATTCTGAAGCTTTCTTT
TRBJ2-5 TRBV4-1 NA few CASSQDGTSQETQYF TGCGCCAGCAGCCAAGATGGGACAAGCCAAGAGACCCAGTACTTC
TRBJ2-7 TRBV11-2 NA once CASSYSARAHEQYF TGTGCCAGCAGTTACTCGGCCAGGGCCCACGAGCAGTACTTC
TRBJ2-5 TRBV29-1 NA many CSALGWGETQYF TGCAGCGCCCTGGGATGGGGAGAGACCCAGTACTTC
TRBJ1-2 TRBV24-1 TRBD1 NA CATSDTRTGNYGYTF TGTGCCACCAGTGATACCAGGACAGGGAACTATGGCTACACCTTC
TRBJ1-5 TRBV6-2/TRBV6-3 NA NA CASSRVNSNQPQHF TGTGCCAGCAGCAGGGTCAATAGCAATCAGCCCCAGCATTTT
TRBJ2-7 TRBV12-3/TRBV12-4 NA many CASSQTESYEQYF TGTGCCAGCAGTCAGACAGAGTCCTACGAGCAGTACTTC
TRBJ2-4 TRBV6-1 NA many CASSPWVITGSAKNIQYF TGTGCCAGCAGTCCATGGGTTATTACTGGGTCGGCCAAAAACATTCAGTACTTC